One sample yielded the 17 T cell receptor beta chains listed below, sequenced in a study of cytomegalovirus exposure and HLA in healthy donors. With 60 Vbeta and 13 Jbeta primers, the PCR was carried out. Some clones are missing from TCRdb's copy, which holds only in-frame ones; the method was immunoSEQ multiplex PCR. The table includes 150,000 to 200,000 clones, around 77% detected once. Sample: PBMCs. The receptors stem from a woman aged 30 to 39 in good health and CMV-seronegative.

The chain employs TRBV11-2 and TRBJ2-5; 13 bases fit TRBD2. The junction had 9 bases not matched to a gene; V was cut back by 5 bases and J by 3 bases. The CDR3 is 17 amino acids. Germline assignment: CDR1 SGHAT and CDR2 FQNNGV. CDR3 DNA: TGTGCCAGCAGCACACGACTAGCGGGGGGTCGCGAAGAGACCCAGTACTTC. This sequence encodes CASSTRLAGGREETQYF.

The table lists this clone with a few counts. V gene TRBV6-1 combines with J gene TRBJ2-3; 12 bases match TRBD1. The CDR3 runs to 16 residues. The V segment lost 4 bases and the J segment 3 bases; nucleotides outside the gene matches: 5. CDR1 is MNHNS and CDR2 is SASEGT in the germline V gene. The CDR3 loop reads CASSGDRGRRTDTQYF. The CDR3 DNA sequence: TGTGCCAGCAGTGGGGACAGGGGGCGCAGGACAGATACGCAGTATTTT.

The chain joins TRBV6-1 to TRBJ1-2; tentative D call: TRBD1 (6 bases). This CDR3 contains 13 residues. Deletions cut 5 bases from V and 6 bases from J, with 13 bases between. In germline, CDR1 is MNHNS, CDR2 SASEGT. The CDR3 loop reads CASSNDRLDGYTF. CDR3 coding DNA: TGTGCCAGCAGTAACGACAGGCTCGATGGCTACACCTTC.

This chain connects TRBV5-1 to TRBJ2-7; 11 nucleotides line up with TRBD1. The J segment lost 9 bases and the V segment lost 3 bases, leaving 5 bases of the junction unmatched. Germline CDR1 reads SGHRS; CDR2 reads YFSETQ. The CDR3 totals 13 residues. CDR3 protein: CASSSDRGQVQYF. DNA of the CDR3: TGCGCCAGCAGCTCGGACAGGGGGCAGGTGCAGTACTTC. Full variable domain (remainder filled in from reference TRBV5-1 and TRBJ2-7): KAGVTQTPRYLIKTRGQQVTLSCSPISGHRSVSWYQQTPGQGLQFLFEYFSETQRNKGNFPGRFSGRQFSNSRSEMNVSTLELGDSALYLCASSSDRGQVQYFGPGTRLTVT.

The V and J genes are TRBV7-3 and TRBJ2-6; D unresolved. The germline V gene has CDR1 SGHTA and CDR2 FQGTGA. The CDR3 runs 15 residues. V shed 5 bases and J shed 2 bases, with 10 bases lying between them. The CDR3 here is CASSPPIPGANVLTF. CDR3 DNA sequence: TGTGCCAGCAGCCCTCCTATTCCTGGGGCCAACGTCCTGACTTTC.

The chain is built from TRBV5-1 and TRBJ2-1, with D unresolved. The germline CDR1 and CDR2 sequences are SGHRS and YFSETQ. Trimming stripped 0 bases from V and 8 bases from J, with 3 bases between. CDR3 length: 11 amino acids. The CDR3: CASSLEHEQFF. The CDR3 coding sequence is TGCGCCAGCAGCTTGGAGCATGAGCAGTTCTTC.

J is TRBJ2-7 and V is TRBV5-1, with 9 bases fitting TRBD2. Trimming cost V 3 bases and J 5 bases; bases outside gene matches: 6. Germline lookup yields CDR1 SGHRS and CDR2 YFSETQ. CDR3 length: 14 residues. The CDR3 reads CASSSAGGRHEQYF. The CDR3 DNA follows: TGCGCCAGCAGCTCTGCGGGGGGGCGCCACGAGCAGTACTTC.

This clone was counted once. This sequence joins TRBV7-9 and TRBJ2-7; TRBD2 matches 7 bases. The CDR3 length is 15 residues. Per the germline V gene, CDR1 is SEHNR and CDR2 is FQNEAQ (reference sequence). Trimming removed 5 bases from V and 5 bases from J; junction bases left unmatched: 12. CDR3 nucleotide sequence: TGTGCCAGCAGCCGACTAGCTTCGGTTGCCAACGAGCAGTACTTC. Translating it yields CASSRLASVANEQYF.

The chain links TRBV6-5 to TRBJ1-1; a possible D gene is TRBD1 (6 bases). The CDR3 spans 12 residues. V was trimmed by 5 bases and J by 6 bases, leaving 10 bases between them. Germline CDR1 MNHEY, CDR2 SVGAGI. CDR3 sequence: CASSTGYAEAFF. The CDR3 DNA is TGTGCCAGCAGTACAGGGTACGCTGAAGCTTTCTTT.

Details on this clone: Other DNA sequences in this sample translate to the same CDR3. The rearrangement uses TRBV30 and TRBJ1-5; 7 bases are shared with TRBD1. V gave up 3 bases and J gave up 2 bases; unmatched junction bases: 1. Germline-derived CDR1 and CDR2 are GTSNPN and SVGIG (reference sequence). The CDR3 is 13 residues long. CDR3 loop: CAWSGQGNQPQHF. The CDR3 bases are TGTGCCTGGAGCGGACAGGGCAATCAGCCCCAGCATTTT.

The table lists this clone with a few counts. V is TRBV2 and J is TRBJ1-1, with TRBD1 as a possible D gene (6 bases). Per the germline V gene, CDR1 is SNHLY and CDR2 is FYNNEI. The ends were cut back, 7 bases at V and 1 base at J, with 13 bases in the middle. The CDR3 has 14 residues. Here the CDR3 DNA reads TGTGCCAGCATTACAGGGCCCCCGAACACTGAAGCTTTCTTT. This encodes CASITGPPNTEAFF.

V gene TRBV5-1 combines with J gene TRBJ1-1; TRBD1 aligns across 11 bases. The CDR3 length is 17 residues. CDR1 and CDR2 (germline): SGHRS, YFSETQ. V shed 1 base and J 4 bases; nucleotides not matched to a gene: 9. The CDR3: CASSLWTGGTRGTEAFF. CDR3 DNA: TGCGCCAGCAGCTTGTGGACAGGGGGCACCAGGGGCACTGAAGCTTTCTTT.

This chain links TRBV6-5 with TRBJ2-7; 9 bases are shared with TRBD2. V shed 9 bases and J 4 bases; nucleotides not matched to a gene: 10. The CDR3 totals 14 residues. The germline V gene encodes CDR1 MNHEY and CDR2 SVGAGI. CDR3 protein: CASGKTSGNYEQYF. In DNA form, the CDR3 reads TGTGCCAGTGGGAAGACTAGCGGAAATTACGAGCAGTACTTC.

This clone was counted only a few times. The gene calls are TRBV29-1 and TRBJ2-3, with a possible D match to TRBD1 (6 bases). CDR3 length: 12 residues. V was pared by 8 bases and J by 4 bases, with 13 bases between. From germline, CDR1 is SQVTM and CDR2 ANQGSEA. CDR3 nucleotide sequence: TGCAGCACAGTACAGGGCCCAGATACGCAGTATTTT. This codes for CSTVQGPDTQYF.

V is TRBV2 and J is TRBJ2-7; no definite D call. Germline CDR1 SNHLY, CDR2 FYNNEI. The CDR3 totals 12 residues. V gave up 1 base and J gave up 7 bases, with 8 bases separating them. Here the CDR3 reads CASSEGRWEQYF. The CDR3 nucleotides read TGTGCCAGCAGTGAAGGGAGATGGGAGCAGTACTTC.

This chain connects TRBV6-1 to TRBJ1-1; D gene unclear. CDR1 MNHNS and CDR2 SASEGT come from the germline V gene. This CDR3 is built from 15 residues. Trimming took 4 bases from V and 0 from J, leaving 12 bases between them. The CDR3 coding sequence is TGTGCCAGCAGTGCCATTTCCAGTGTGAACACTGAAGCTTTCTTT. Translation gives CASSAISSVNTEAFF.

The chain's CDR3 is CASSQESGGASTDTQYF. The DNA of the CDR3 is TGTGCCAGCAGCCAAGAAAGTGGGGGGGCCAGCACAGATACGCAGTATTTT. The chain joins TRBV4-2 to TRBJ2-3; the D gene is possibly TRBD2 (7 bases). This CDR3 spans 17 amino acids. Germline CDR1 and CDR2: LGHNA and YNFKEQ. V was pared by 0 bases and J by 0 bases, with 13 bases between.